This T cell receptor (beta chain) was captured by sequencing in a study of cytomegalovirus exposure and HLA in healthy donors. About the research overall: An earlier analysis identified more than 95 million unique TCR beta sequences in 150 million to 200 million T cells. Study conclusions and caveats: Overall, approximately 150 TCR beta chains were annotated as cytomegalovirus-associated. With DRB1 most and HLA-C fewest, TCR association rates differed between HLA loci in a later analysis.

The CDR3 extends over 14 amino acids. Germline CDR1 is MNHEY and CDR2 is SMNVEV (reference sequence). V was clipped by 7 bases and J by 4 bases; unmatched bases: 5. Turning to this clone: Antigen unknown.

The PCR made use of 60 Vbeta and 13 Jbeta primers. How the authors handled the data: An analysis performed later counted about 80 million unique TCR beta chains (roughly 11 million of them shared). Sequenced by immunoSEQ multiplex PCR; TCRdb stores in-frame clones only, minus some. The V and J calls and the clone size are those of that table, but D and trimming were determined from the DNA. Here the sample spans 150,000 to 200,000 clones, roughly 77% being singletons. Sequences were obtained from PBMCs. This chain uses TRBV27 with TRBJ2-1; 9 positions agree with TRBD2. The TCR originated in a woman aged 45-65 years in good health and CMV-seronegative. The CDR3 is CASTSGMLYNEQFF. CDR3 bases: TGTGCCAGCACTAGCGGGATGTTATACAATGAGCAGTTCTTC.